This T cell receptor (beta chain) came from a study of blood T cell repertoires in COVID-19. Study-wide background: The samples span acute and convalescent COVID-19 from the United States, Italy and Spain. T cells, B-cell-depleted T cells, or PBMCs provided the cDNA or gDNA that served as material.

Under the authors' procedure: Nucleated cell number was recorded as an estimate derived from reference gene primer amplification. This table comes from immunoSEQ multiplex PCR, and its TCRdb copy is limited to in-frame clones, with some not included. V and J calls and clone size follow that table, whereas D and trimming were derived from the DNA. Of more than 150,000 clones detected, roughly 84% appear once; the ten largest clones hold roughly 13%. The germline gives CDR1 MDHEN, CDR2 SYDVKM. The CDR3 loop spans 16 amino acids. The junction had 7 bases not matched to a gene; V was cut back by 5 bases and J by 0 bases.

The chain uses TRBV28 and TRBJ2-1, with 7 bases matching TRBD2. This TCR was recovered from a man younger than 30 with active or convalescent COVID-19. Material for sequencing was peripheral blood. Here the CDR3 DNA reads TGTGCCAGCAGTGGGCCGGGCGGGAGCTCCTACAATGAGCAGTTCTTC. This gives the protein CASSGPGGSSYNEQFF.